Below, one T cell receptor (beta chain) is given with its context. The sample belongs to a study of cytomegalovirus exposure and HLA in healthy donors. The germline V gene encodes CDR1 SGHRS and CDR2 YFSETQ. This CDR3 is built from 13 residues. The V and J ends lost 0 bases and 6 bases respectively, with 9 bases between them. In the PCR, 60 Vbeta and 13 Jbeta primers were used. Sequencing was performed with immunoSEQ multiplex PCR; in TCRdb, only in-frame clones are kept and a portion is missing. The profile shows approximately 72,000 clones, 66% of them singletons. This receptor was identified in a man aged 35 to 55 in good health and CMV-seropositive. Material for sequencing was PBMCs. The chain joins TRBV5-1 to TRBJ1-2; no definite D call. Written as DNA, the CDR3 is TGCGCCAGCAGCTTGGTGGTAGAGAATGGCTACACCTTC. Protein: CASSLVVENGYTF. The full variable domain, completed using reference TRBV5-1 and TRBJ1-2, is KAGVTQTPRYLIKTRGQQVTLSCSPISGHRSVSWYQQTPGQGLQFLFEYFSETQRNKGNFPGRFSGRQFSNSRSEMNVSTLELGDSALYLCASSLVVENGYTFGSGTRLTVV.